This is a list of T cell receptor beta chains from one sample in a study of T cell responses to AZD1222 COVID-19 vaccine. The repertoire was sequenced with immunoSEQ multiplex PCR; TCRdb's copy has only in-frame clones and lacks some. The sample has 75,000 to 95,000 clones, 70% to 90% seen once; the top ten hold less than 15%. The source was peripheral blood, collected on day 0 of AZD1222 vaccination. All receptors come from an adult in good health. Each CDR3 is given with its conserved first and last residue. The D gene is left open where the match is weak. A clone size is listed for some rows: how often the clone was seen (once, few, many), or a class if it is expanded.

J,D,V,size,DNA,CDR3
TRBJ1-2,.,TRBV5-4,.,TGTGCCAGCAGCCTCGGAGGGCAGCAGTTCGGCTACACCTTC,CASSLGGQQFGYTF
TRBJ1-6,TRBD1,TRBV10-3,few,TGTGCCATCCAGGGGGCCGCGTCTCTTTCACCCCTCCACTTT,CAIQGAASLSPLHF
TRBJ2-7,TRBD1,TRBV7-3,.,TGTGCCAGCAGCTTAGGGACAGGGCTTGGCGAGCAGTACTTC,CASSLGTGLGEQYF
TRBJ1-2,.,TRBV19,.,TGTGCCAGTAGTATAGCCACCTATGGCTACACCTTC,CASSIATYGYTF
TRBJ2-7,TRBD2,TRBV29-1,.,TGCAGCGTTTGCCTAGCGGGGGGCAGTACCTACGAGCAGTACTTC,CSVCLAGGSTYEQYF
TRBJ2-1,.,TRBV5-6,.,TGTGCCAGCAGCTTGGGTGTCCCCAATGAGCAGTTCTTC,CASSLGVPNEQFF
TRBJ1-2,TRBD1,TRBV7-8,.,TGTGCCAGCAGCAAATATGGACAGGGAGGTGTCACCTTC,CASSKYGQGGVTF
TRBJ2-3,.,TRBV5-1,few,TGCGCCAGCAGCTTGGGTGGTACGCAGTATTTT,CASSLGGTQYF
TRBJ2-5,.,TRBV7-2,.,TGTGCCAGCAGCTCCAGTCATGGGGAGACCCAGTACTTC,CASSSSHGETQYF
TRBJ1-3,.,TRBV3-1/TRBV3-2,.,TGTGCCAGCAGCCCCTTAGGACGGAACTCTGGAAACACCATATATTTT,CASSPLGRNSGNTIYF
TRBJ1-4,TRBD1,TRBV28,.,TGTGCCAGCAGTCTAGGACAGGGGGCGCGATTCATAGAAAAACTGTTTTTT,CASSLGQGARFIEKLFF
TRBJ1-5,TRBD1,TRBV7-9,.,TGTGCCAGCAGCTTTACAGGGGATCAGCCCCAGCATTTT,CASSFTGDQPQHF
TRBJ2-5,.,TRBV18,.,TGTGCCAGCTCACCACGGAACGGTGAGACCCAGTACTTC,CASSPRNGETQYF
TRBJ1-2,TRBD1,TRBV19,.,TGTGCCAGCCGTGGGACAGGGGAAAGTAGGGATGGCTACACCTTC,CASRGTGESRDGYTF
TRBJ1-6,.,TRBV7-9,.,TGTGCCAGCAGCTTAGAGTCTGGGGGCAATTCACCCCTCCACTTT,CASSLESGGNSPLHF
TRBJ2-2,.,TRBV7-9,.,TGTGCCAGCAGGAACTCAGGAGGCGGATCCGGGGAGCTGTTTTTT,CASRNSGGGSGELFF
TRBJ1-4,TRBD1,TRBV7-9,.,TGTGCCAGCAGCCAACCGGGACAGGGAGAGAAACTGTTTTTT,CASSQPGQGEKLFF
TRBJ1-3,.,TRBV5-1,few,TGCGCCAGCAGCTCCCTCACCGGAAACACCATATATTTT,CASSSLTGNTIYF
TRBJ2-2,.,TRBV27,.,TGTGCCAGTAAGGGGAGCACCGGGGAGCTGTTTTTT,CASKGSTGELFF
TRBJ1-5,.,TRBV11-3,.,TGTGCCAGCAGCTCCCTCATCTATAATCAGCCCCAGCATTTT,CASSSLIYNQPQHF
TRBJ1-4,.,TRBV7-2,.,TGTGCCAGCAGCTCACAGACAGGAACTAATGAAAAACTGTTTTTT,CASSSQTGTNEKLFF
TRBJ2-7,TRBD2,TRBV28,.,TGTGCCAGCAGTGGGGGGGAGGGCTCCTACGAGCAGTACTTC,CASSGGEGSYEQYF
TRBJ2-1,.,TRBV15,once,TGTGCCACCAGCAGAGAAACCCTCTGGGATCGGGTTATAGATGAGCAGTTCTTC,CATSRETLWDRVIDEQFF
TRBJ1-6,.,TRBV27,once,TGTGCCAGCAGTAACTCTAATTCACCCCTCCACTTT,CASSNSNSPLHF
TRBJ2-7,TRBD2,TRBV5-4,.,TGTGCCAGCAGCTTGAAAGTCGGGGGGAGCTCCTACGAGCAGTACTTC,CASSLKVGGSSYEQYF
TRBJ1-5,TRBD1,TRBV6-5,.,TGTGCCAGCAGTTACCCGGGAGGGGGCGGAAATCAGCCCCAGCATTTT,CASSYPGGGGNQPQHF
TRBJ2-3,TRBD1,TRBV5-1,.,TGCGCCAGCAACAGACAGGGGGGCACAGATACGCAGTATTTT,CASNRQGGTDTQYF
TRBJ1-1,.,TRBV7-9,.,TGTGCCAGCAGCCCATACGCGGAGGCTTTCTTT,CASSPYAEAFF
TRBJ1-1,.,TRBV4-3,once,TGCGCCAGCAGCCTAACAGGGTACACTGAAGCTTTCTTT,CASSLTGYTEAFF
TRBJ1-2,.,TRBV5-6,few,TGTGCCAGCAGCTTGAGAAGTGGGGCCAGAAACTATGGCTACACCTTC,CASSLRSGARNYGYTF
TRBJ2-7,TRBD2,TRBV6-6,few,TGTGCCAGTTCCCCGGGGGGGCGCCACGAGCAGTACTTC,CASSPGGRHEQYF
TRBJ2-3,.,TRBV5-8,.,TGTGCCAGCAGCTTGACGCGGGGTAGCACAGATACGCAGTATTTT,CASSLTRGSTDTQYF
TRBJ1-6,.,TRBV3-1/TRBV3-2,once,TGTGCCAGCAGCCAATATCGCTCACCCCTCCACTTT,CASSQYRSPLHF
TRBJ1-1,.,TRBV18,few,TGTGCCAGCTCACCTCCTCAGAGAGGGATGAACACTGAAGCTTTCTTT,CASSPPQRGMNTEAFF
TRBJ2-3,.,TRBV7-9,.,TGTGCCAGCAGCCGTCCCCCCGAGGGGGGCACAGATACGCAGTATTTT,CASSRPPEGGTDTQYF
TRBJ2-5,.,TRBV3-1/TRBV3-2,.,TGTGCCAGCAGCCAAGTGGAGGCAGAGACCCAGTACTTC,CASSQVEAETQYF
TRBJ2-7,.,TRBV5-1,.,TGCGCCAGCAGCTTGGGCGCCTACGAGCAGTACTTC,CASSLGAYEQYF
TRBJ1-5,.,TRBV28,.,TGTGCCAGCACCCCGGGTTCCGGGAGGGGTTATAGCAATCAGCCCCAGCATTTT,CASTPGSGRGYSNQPQHF
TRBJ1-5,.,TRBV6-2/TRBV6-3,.,TGTGCCAGCAGTTACCTGGGGGCTAATCAGCCCCAGCATTTT,CASSYLGANQPQHF
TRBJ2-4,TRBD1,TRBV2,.,TGTGCCAGCAGAGCCGGACAGGGGAGAGCCAAAAACATTCAGTACTTC,CASRAGQGRAKNIQYF
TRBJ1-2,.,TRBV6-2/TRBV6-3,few,TGTGCCAGCAGTTTGAACTATGGCTACACCTTC,CASSLNYGYTF